Listed below are T cell receptor beta chains from one sample, sequenced in a study of identical twins. TCRdb fed the 5' RACE reads into MiXCR, producing one record per CDR3 protein. Of some 240,000 distinct CDR3 sequences listed, 10% to 13% are singletons. Input material: memory T cells sorted from blood. These receptor sequences come from a man aged 45-60 years in good health. Both conserved end residues are part of each CDR3. A D gene is named only where the DNA matches it firmly. Some rows have no size entry. The others give once, few or many, or a class for an expanded clone.

TRBD1	TRBV7-8	TRBJ1-1	.	TGTGCCAGCAGCTACAGACAGGGTGAAGCTTTCTTT	CASSYRQGEAFF
.	TRBV18	TRBJ1-3	few	TGTGCCAGCTCACCACAGGGGTCCGGAAACACCATATATTTT	CASSPQGSGNTIYF
.	TRBV6-2/TRBV6-3	TRBJ2-5	few	TGTGCCAGCAGAGCCGGGCGAATGGCCCAGTACTTC	CASRAGRMAQYF
.	TRBV20-1	TRBJ2-1	.	TGCAGTGCTTCCTTAGGGGGGGCCTTGGATGAGCAGTTCTTC	CSASLGGALDEQFF
.	TRBV7-7	TRBJ2-5	few	TGTGCCAGCAGCTTAACGACCGTCCAAGAGACCCAGTACTTC	CASSLTTVQETQYF
TRBD2	TRBV6-5	TRBJ2-7	many	TGTGCCAGCAGTTACACGAGCGGGAGCTCCTACGAGCAGTACTTC	CASSYTSGSSYEQYF
.	TRBV20-1	TRBJ2-3	.	TGCAGTGCTAGAGCCAGGGGTAGATCAGATACGCAGTATTTT	CSARARGRSDTQYF
.	TRBV20-1	TRBJ1-5	few	TGCAGTGCTAGAGATTCGATTTATAGCAATCAGCCCCAGCATTTT	CSARDSIYSNQPQHF
.	TRBV20-1	TRBJ1-1	once	TGCAGTGCTAGAAATCCTGCCACTGAAGCTTTCTTT	CSARNPATEAFF
.	TRBV7-9	TRBJ2-7	few	TGTGCCAGCAGCTTCCAGGGAGTCGAGCAGTACTTC	CASSFQGVEQYF
.	TRBV4-2	TRBJ2-3	many	TGTGCCAGCAGCCAAGATCGCGGACAGGGAGGGAACACAGATACGCAGTATTTT	CASSQDRGQGGNTDTQYF
.	TRBV20-1	TRBJ1-3	many	TGCAGTGCTCGGGAGGTTGTTGGAAACACCATATATTTT	CSAREVVGNTIYF
TRBD2	TRBV20-1	TRBJ2-7	.	TGCAGTGCTAGAGCCCCTAGCGGAGGGTCCTACGAGCAGTACTTC	CSARAPSGGSYEQYF
TRBD2	TRBV7-3	TRBJ2-1	.	TGTGCCAGCAGCCAACAACCGGGACTAGCGGCAATAGACAATGAGCAGTTCTTC	CASSQQPGLAAIDNEQFF
.	TRBV25-1	TRBJ2-5	few	TGTGCCAGCAGTGAACACGGACGAGAGACCCAGTACTTC	CASSEHGRETQYF
.	TRBV5-1	TRBJ2-1	many	TGCGCCAGCAGCCCCACCTCACGCAATGAGCAGTTCTTC	CASSPTSRNEQFF
.	TRBV4-2	TRBJ2-1	few	TGTGCCAGCAGCCAAGGGGCAGGTGCCTCCAATGAGCAGTTCTTC	CASSQGAGASNEQFF
.	TRBV3-1	TRBJ1-4	.	TGTGCCAGCAGCCGTACGGGTTATAATGAAAAACTGTTTTTT	CASSRTGYNEKLFF
TRBD1	TRBV18	TRBJ2-5	few	TGTGCCAGCTCACAGCAAGGACAGGTCCAAGAGACCCAGTACTTC	CASSQQGQVQETQYF
.	TRBV3-1	TRBJ2-7	many	TGTGCCAGCAGCCAAGATCCCTCGGCAGATCCTACCAACGAGCAGTACTTC	CASSQDPSADPTNEQYF
TRBD1	TRBV5-1	TRBJ2-6	.	TGCGCCAGCAGCCCACAGGGGGAATCGGGGGCCAACGTCCTGACTTTC	CASSPQGESGANVLTF
.	TRBV20-1	TRBJ2-1	many	TGCAGTGCTAGAGATCTCAGGGGTTCCTACAATGAGCAGTTCTTC	CSARDLRGSYNEQFF
TRBD1	TRBV20-1	TRBJ2-7	.	TGCGGGGCAGACCGAGGGACAGGGAAAACCTACGAGCAGTACTTC	CGADRGTGKTYEQYF
.	TRBV5-6	TRBJ2-5	few	TGTGCCAGCACCTCATCCCCCGCTTTGGAGACCCAGTACTTC	CASTSSPALETQYF
.	TRBV20-1	TRBJ2-1	many	TGCAGTGCTCCCAGACAGGTCACTGAGCAGTTCTTC	CSAPRQVTEQFF
.	TRBV5-4	TRBJ2-1	few	TGTGCCAGCTCCCAAGTAGGTGTCTATGAGCAGTTCTTC	CASSQVGVYEQFF
.	TRBV2	TRBJ2-1	many	TGTGCCAGCAAGATCTACAATGAGCAGTTCTTC	CASKIYNEQFF
.	TRBV5-4	TRBJ2-5	.	TGTGCCAGCAGCTTGACGTCAGGACCACAAGAGACCCAGTACTTC	CASSLTSGPQETQYF
TRBD1	TRBV6-2/TRBV6-3	TRBJ1-1	many	TGTGCCACACAAGACAGGGCCTGGAACACTGAAGCTTTCTTT	CATQDRAWNTEAFF
.	TRBV4-2	TRBJ2-5	.	TGTGCCAGCAGCCAAGATGGTAACCAAGAGACCCAGTACTTC	CASSQDGNQETQYF